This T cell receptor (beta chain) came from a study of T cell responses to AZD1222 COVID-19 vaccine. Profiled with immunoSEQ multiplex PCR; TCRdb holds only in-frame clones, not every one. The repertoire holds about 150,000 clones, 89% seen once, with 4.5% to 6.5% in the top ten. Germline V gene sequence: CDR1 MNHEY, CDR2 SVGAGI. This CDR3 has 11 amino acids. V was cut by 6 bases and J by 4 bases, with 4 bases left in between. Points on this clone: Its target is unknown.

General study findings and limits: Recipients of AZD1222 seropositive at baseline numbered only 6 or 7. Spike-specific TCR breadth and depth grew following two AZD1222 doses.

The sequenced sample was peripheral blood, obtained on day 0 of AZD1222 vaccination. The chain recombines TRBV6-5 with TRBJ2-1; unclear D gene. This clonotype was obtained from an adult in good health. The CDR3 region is CASREYNEQFF. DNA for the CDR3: TGTGCCAGCAGGGAGTACAATGAGCAGTTCTTC.